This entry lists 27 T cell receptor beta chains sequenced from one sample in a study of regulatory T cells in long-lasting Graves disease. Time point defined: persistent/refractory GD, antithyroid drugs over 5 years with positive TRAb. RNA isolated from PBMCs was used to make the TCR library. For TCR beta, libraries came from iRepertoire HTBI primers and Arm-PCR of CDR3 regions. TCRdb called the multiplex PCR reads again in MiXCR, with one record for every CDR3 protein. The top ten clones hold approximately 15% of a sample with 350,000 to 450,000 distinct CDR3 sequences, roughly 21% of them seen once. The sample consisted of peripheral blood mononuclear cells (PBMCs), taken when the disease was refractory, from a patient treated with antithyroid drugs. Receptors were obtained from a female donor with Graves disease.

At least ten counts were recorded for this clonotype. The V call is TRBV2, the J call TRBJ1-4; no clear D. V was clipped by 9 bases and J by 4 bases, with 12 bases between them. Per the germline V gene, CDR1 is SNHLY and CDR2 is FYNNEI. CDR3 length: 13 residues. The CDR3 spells CASRRDHNEKLFF. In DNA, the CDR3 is TGTGCCAGTAGGAGAGACCATAATGAAAAACTGTTTTTT.

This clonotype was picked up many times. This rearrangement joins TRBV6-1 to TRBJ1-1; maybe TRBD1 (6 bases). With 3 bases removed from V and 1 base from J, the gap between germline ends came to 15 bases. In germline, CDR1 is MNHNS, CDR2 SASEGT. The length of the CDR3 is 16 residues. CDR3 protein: CASSEMWGRPNTEAFF. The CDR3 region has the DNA TGTGCCAGCAGTGAGATGTGGGGGCGGCCGAACACTGAAGCTTTCTTT.

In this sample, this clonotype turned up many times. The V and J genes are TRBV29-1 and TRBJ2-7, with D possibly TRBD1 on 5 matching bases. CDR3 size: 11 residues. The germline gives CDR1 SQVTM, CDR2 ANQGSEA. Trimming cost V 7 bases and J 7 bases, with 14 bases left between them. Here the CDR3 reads CSGFQGSEQYF. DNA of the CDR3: TGCAGCGGATTCCAGGGATCTGAGCAGTACTTC.

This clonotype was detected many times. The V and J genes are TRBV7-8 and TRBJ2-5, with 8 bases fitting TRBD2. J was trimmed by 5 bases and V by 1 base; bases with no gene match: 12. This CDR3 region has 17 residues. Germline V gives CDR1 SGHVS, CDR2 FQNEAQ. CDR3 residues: CASSLDSGRARGETQYF. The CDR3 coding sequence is TGTGCCAGCAGCTTAGATTCCGGGAGGGCCCGCGGGGAGACCCAGTACTTC.

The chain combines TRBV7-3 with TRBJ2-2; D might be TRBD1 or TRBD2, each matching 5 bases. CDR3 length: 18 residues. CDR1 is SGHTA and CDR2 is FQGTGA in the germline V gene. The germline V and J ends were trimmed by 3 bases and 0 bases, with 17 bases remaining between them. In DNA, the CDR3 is TGTGCCAGCAGCTTTACCCCGGGACGGCCATCGAACACCGGGGAGCTGTTTTTT. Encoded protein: CASSFTPGRPSNTGELFF. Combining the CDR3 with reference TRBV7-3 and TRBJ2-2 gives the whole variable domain GAGVSQTPSNKVTEKGKYVELRCDPISGHTALYWYRQSLGQGPEFLIYFQGTGAADDSGLPNDRFFAVRPEGSVSTLKIQRTERGDSAVYLCASSFTPGRPSNTGELFFGEGSRLTVL.

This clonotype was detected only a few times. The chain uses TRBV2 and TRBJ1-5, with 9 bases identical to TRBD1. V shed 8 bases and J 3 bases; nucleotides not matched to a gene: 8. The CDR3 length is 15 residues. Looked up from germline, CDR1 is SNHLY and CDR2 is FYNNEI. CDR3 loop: CASAGQGINNQPQHF. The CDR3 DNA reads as TGTGCCAGCGCGGGACAGGGAATTAACAATCAGCCCCAGCATTTT.

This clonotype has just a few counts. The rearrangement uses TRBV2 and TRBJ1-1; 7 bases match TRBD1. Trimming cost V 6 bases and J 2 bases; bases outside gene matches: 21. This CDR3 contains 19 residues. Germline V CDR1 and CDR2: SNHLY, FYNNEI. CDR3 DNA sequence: TGTGCCAGCAGGCGCTTGGGGCCCATCCCGGGACAGACAAACACTGAAGCTTTCTTT. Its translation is CASRRLGPIPGQTNTEAFF.

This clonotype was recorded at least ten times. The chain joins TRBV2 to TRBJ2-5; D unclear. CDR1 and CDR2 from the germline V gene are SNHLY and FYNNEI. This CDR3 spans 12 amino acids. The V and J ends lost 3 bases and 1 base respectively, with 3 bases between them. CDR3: CASSESQETQYF. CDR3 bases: TGTGCCAGCAGTGAGAGCCAAGAGACCCAGTACTTC.

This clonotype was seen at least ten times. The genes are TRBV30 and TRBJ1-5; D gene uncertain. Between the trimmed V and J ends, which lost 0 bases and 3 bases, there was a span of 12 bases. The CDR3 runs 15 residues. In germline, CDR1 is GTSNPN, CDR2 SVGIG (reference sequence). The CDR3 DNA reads TGTGCCTGGAGTGTACCACCCGGGCTCAATCAGCCCCAGCATTTT. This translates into CAWSVPPGLNQPQHF.

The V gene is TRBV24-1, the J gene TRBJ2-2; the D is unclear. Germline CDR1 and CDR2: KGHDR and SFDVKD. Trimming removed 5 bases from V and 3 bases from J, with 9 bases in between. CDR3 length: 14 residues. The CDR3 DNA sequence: TGTGCCACCAGTGTAGGCCAGTACACCGGGGAGCTGTTTTTT. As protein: CATSVGQYTGELFF.

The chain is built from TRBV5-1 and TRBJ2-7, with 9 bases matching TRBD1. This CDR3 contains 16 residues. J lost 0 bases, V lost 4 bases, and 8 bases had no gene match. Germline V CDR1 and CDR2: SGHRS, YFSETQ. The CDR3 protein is CASSLIPQGASYEQYF. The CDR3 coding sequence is TGCGCCAGCAGCCTAATTCCACAGGGGGCCTCCTACGAGCAGTACTTC.

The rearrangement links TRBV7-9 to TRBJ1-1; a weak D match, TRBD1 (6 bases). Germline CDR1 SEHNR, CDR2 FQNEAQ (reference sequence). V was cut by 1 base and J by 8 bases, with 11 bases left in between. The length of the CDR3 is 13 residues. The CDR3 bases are TGTGCCAGCAGCTTAGAGGGCCAGGGGGAAGCTTTCTTT. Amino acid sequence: CASSLEGQGEAFF.

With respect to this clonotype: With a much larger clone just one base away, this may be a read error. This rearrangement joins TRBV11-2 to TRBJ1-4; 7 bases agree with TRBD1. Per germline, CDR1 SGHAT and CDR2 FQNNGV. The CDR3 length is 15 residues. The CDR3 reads CVSSSGGAQREKLFF. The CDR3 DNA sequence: TGTGTCAGCAGCTCAGGGGGGGCGCAAAGAGAAAAACTGTTTTTT.

The CDR3 DNA reads TGCGCCAGCAGCCAAGATAGCGGAAGCTCCTACGAGCAGTACTTC. Amino acids: CASSQDSGSSYEQYF. The chain recombines TRBV4-1 with TRBJ2-7; tentative D call: TRBD2 (6 bases). There are 15 residues in the CDR3. The germline CDR1 and CDR2 sequences are MGHRA and YSYEKL. Trimming removed 0 bases at V and 0 bases at J, with 9 bases between.

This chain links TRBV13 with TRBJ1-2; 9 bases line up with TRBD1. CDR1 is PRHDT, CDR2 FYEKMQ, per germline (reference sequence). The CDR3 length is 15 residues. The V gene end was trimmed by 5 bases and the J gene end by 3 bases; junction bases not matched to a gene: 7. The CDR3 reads CASSHGTGRDYGYTF. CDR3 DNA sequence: TGTGCCAGCAGCCACGGGACAGGGAGAGACTATGGCTACACCTTC.

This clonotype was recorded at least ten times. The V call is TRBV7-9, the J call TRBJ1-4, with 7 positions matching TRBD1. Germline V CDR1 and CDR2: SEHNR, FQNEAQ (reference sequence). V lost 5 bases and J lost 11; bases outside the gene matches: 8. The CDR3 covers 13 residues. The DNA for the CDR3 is TGTGCCAGCAGCGCCTCCGGGACAGAGAAACTGTTTTTT. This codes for CASSASGTEKLFF.

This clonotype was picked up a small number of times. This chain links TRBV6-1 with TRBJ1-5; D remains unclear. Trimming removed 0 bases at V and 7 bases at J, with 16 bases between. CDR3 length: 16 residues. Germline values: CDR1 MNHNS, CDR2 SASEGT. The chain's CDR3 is CASSEAVSVTGQPQHF. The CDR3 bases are TGTGCCAGCAGTGAAGCCGTCTCGGTCACTGGCCAGCCCCAGCATTTT.

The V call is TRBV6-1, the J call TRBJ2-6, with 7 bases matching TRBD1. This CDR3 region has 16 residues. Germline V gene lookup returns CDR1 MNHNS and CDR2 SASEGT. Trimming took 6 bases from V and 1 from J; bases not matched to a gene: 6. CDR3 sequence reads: CASSTEQGSGANVLTF. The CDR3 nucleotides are TGTGCCAGCAGCACTGAACAGGGGTCTGGGGCCAACGTCCTGACTTTC.

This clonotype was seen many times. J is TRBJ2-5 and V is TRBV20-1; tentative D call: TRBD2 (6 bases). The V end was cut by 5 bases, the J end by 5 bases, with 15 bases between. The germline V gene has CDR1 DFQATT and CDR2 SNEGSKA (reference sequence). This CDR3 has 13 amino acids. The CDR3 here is CSAHRGVGETQYF. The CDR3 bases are TGCAGTGCTCACCGCGGGGTTGGCGAGACCCAGTACTTC.

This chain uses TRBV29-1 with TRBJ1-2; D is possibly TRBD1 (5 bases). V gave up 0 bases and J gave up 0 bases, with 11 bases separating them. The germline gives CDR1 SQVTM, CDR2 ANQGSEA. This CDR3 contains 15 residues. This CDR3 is CSVEDGTPTNYGYTF. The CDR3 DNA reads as TGCAGCGTTGAAGACGGGACTCCAACTAACTATGGCTACACCTTC.

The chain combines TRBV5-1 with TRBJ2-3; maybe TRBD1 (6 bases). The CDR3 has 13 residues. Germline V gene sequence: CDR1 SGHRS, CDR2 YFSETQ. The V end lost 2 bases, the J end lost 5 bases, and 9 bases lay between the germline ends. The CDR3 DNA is TGCGCCAGCAGCTTTAAACAGGGAGATACGCAGTATTTT. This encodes CASSFKQGDTQYF.

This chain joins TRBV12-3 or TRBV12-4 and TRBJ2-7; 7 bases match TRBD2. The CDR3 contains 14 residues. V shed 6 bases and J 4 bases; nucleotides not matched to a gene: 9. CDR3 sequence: CASRIGLGGYEQYF. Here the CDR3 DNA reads TGTGCCAGCAGAATTGGACTAGGAGGTTACGAGCAGTACTTC.

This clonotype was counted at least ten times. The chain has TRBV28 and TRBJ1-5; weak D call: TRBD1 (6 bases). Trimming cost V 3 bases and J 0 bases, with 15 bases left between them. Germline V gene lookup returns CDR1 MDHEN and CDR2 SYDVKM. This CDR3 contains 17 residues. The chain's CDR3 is CASSFDSRGLSNQPQHF. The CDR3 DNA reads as TGTGCCAGCAGTTTTGATTCTCGGGGGCTTAGCAATCAGCCCCAGCATTTT.

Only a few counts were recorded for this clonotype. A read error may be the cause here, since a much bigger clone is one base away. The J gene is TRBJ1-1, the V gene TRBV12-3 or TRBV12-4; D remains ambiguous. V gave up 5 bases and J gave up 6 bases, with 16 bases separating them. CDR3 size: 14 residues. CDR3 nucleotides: TGTGCCAGCAGTAATACCCGAACAGTCTCTGAAGCTTTCTTT. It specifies CASSNTRTVSEAFF.

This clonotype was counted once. The CDR3 DNA is TGTGCCTGGAGCAAGGACGGCCCCTACGAGCAGTACTTC. Translating it yields CAWSKDGPYEQYF. The chain couples TRBV30 to TRBJ2-7; no reliable D call. The CDR3 length is 13 residues. The V gene lost 3 bases and the J gene lost 2 bases, with 11 bases spanning the gap. Germline-derived CDR1 and CDR2 are GTSNPN and SVGIG (reference sequence).

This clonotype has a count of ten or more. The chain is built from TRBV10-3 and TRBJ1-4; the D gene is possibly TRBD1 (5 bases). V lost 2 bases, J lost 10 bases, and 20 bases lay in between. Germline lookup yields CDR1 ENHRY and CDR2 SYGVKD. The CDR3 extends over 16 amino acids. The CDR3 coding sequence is TGTGCCATCAGTGAGGATACGGGACGACGGCGAGCAAAACTGTTTTTT. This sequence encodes CAISEDTGRRRAKLFF.

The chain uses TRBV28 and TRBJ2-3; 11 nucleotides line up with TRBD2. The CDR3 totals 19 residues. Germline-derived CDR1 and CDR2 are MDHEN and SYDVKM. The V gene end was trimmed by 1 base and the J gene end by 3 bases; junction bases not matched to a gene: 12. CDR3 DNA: TGTGCCAGCAGTTTATACATAACTAGCGGGAGAGGGGTGACAGATACGCAGTATTTT. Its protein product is CASSLYITSGRGVTDTQYF.